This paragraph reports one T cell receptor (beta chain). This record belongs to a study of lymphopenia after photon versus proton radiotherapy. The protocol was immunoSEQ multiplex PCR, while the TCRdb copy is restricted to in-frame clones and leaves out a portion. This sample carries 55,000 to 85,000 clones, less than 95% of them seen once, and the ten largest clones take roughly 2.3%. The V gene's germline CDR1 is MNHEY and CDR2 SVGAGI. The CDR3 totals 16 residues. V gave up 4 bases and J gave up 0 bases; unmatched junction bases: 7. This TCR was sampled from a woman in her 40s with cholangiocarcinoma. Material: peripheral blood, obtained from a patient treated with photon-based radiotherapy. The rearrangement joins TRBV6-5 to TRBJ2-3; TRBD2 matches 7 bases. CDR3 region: CASSLPPGGSTDTQYF. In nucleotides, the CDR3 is TGTGCCAGCAGTTTACCACCGGGGGGTAGCACAGATACGCAGTATTTT.